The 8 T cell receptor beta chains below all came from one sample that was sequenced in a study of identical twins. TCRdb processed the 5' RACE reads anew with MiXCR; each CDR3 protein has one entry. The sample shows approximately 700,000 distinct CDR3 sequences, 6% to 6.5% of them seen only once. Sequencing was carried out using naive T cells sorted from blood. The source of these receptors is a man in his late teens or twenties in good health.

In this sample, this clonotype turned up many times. In DNA, the CDR3 is TGTGCCATAGTAAACGCCGGGGAGCTGTTTTTT. Translating gives CAIVNAGELFF. The V and J genes are TRBV10-3 and TRBJ2-2, with no clear D. The CDR3 is 11 amino acids. V was trimmed by 9 bases and J by 6 bases, leaving 8 bases between them. Germline lookup yields CDR1 ENHRY and CDR2 SYGVKD.

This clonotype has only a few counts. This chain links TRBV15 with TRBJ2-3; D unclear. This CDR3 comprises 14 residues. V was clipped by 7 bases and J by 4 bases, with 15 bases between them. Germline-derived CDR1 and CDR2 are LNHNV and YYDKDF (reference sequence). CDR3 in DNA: TGTGCCACCAAACTCCACCTAGGCGCAGATACGCAGTATTTT. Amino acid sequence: CATKLHLGADTQYF.

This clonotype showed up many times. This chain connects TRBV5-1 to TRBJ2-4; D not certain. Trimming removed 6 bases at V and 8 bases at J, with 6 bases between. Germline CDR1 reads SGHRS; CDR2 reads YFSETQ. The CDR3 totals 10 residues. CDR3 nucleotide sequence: TGCGCCAGCAACCCCGACATTCAGTACTTC. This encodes CASNPDIQYF.

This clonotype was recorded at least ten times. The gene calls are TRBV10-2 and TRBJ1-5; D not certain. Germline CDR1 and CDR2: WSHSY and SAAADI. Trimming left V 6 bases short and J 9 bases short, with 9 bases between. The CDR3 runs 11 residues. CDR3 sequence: CASRSAGPQHF. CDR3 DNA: TGCGCCAGCAGGAGTGCGGGGCCCCAGCATTTT.

The CDR3 reads CASSSLTGSAEAFF. The CDR3 DNA is TGTGCCAGCAGTTCCCTGACAGGGTCGGCTGAAGCTTTCTTT. V usage is TRBV12-3 or TRBV12-4 and J usage is TRBJ1-1; TRBD1 agrees at 7 bases. This CDR3 contains 14 residues. V trimming: 4 bases; J trimming: 6 bases; junction bases outside the gene matches: 8.

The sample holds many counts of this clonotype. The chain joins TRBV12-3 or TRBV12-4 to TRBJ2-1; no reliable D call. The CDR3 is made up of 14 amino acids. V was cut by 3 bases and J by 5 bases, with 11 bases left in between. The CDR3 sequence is CASSFGRSNNEQFF. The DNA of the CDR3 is TGTGCCAGCAGTTTTGGCAGGTCTAACAATGAGCAGTTCTTC.

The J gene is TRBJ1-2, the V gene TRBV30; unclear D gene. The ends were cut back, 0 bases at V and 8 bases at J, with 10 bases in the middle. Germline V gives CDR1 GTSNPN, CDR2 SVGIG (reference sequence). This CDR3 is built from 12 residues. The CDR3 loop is CAWSVAKRGYTF. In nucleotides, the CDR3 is TGTGCCTGGAGTGTTGCTAAAAGAGGCTACACCTTC.

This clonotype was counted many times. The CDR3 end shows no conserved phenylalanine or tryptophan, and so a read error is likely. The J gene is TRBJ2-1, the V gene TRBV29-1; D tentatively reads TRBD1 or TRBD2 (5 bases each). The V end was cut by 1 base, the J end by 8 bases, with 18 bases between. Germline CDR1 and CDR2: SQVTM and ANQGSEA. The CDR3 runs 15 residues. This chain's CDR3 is CSVEGGGSASDEQFS. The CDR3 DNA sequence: TGCAGCGTTGAAGGGGGCGGGTCTGCGTCCGATGAGCAGTTCTCC.